The rows below give T cell receptor beta chains drawn from one sample of a study of CXCR3-negative and CXCR3-positive naive CD8 T cells. For each CDR3 protein, TCRdb gives one entry from its re-call of the 5' RACE reads, without DNA. The sample has some 130,000 distinct CDR3 sequences, and its top ten clones hold 0.25% to 0.35%. Material: naive CXCR3- CD8+ T cells from blood. These receptors originate from a human donor in good health. Some clones in this sample may be carry-over from other donors' samples. Each CDR3 is given with its conserved first and last residue.

V gene	J gene	CDR3 protein
TRBV29-1	TRBJ2-1	CSVGDRGSYNEQFF
TRBV7-6	TRBJ2-3	CASSSGQGARDTQYF
TRBV24-1	TRBJ2-1	CATGPGTTMLNSYNEQFF
TRBV29-1	TRBJ2-3	CSAGTRWRKDTQYF
TRBV19	TRBJ2-1	CASSITSGTYNEQFF
TRBV12-3/TRBV12-4	TRBJ2-5	CASSLPPRVSGVQETQYF
TRBV7-8	TRBJ2-2	CASSLSGLEAGELFF
TRBV28	TRBJ2-3	CASSSRLTDTQYF
TRBV15	TRBJ1-3	CATSRLEDTIYF
TRBV12-3/TRBV12-4	TRBJ2-1	CASSLGSRTYNEQFF
TRBV29-1	TRBJ2-7	CSAAPGTDYEQYF
TRBV6-6	TRBJ1-2	CASSYSGGGSPYGYTF
TRBV29-1	TRBJ1-2	CSVVPWDSGYGYTF
TRBV10-3	TRBJ2-7	CAIREGPDHFKQYF
TRBV10-3	TRBJ1-1	CAISESGMDTEAFF
TRBV7-7	TRBJ2-6	CASSRLQGGGANVLTF
TRBV9	TRBJ2-1	CASSPSNSRTGNEQFF
TRBV5-1	TRBJ2-7	CASKSGSAYEQYF
TRBV29-1	TRBJ2-7	CSVEDLRTGGQYEQYF
TRBV28	TRBJ2-1	CASSTRGLAGVSYNEQFF
TRBV3-2	TRBJ2-1	CASSPSPSGGCYEQFF